The clone carrying this T cell receptor beta chain has just one count. This CDR3 has 16 amino acids. V was trimmed by 3 bases and J by 5 bases, leaving 15 bases between them. Germline V gives CDR1 KGHDR, CDR2 SFDVKD. The entry originates in a study of blood T cell repertoires in COVID-19. Overall study: Donors in the United States, Italy and Spain gave samples during acute or convalescent COVID-19. PBMCs, B-cell-depleted T cells, or T cells provided the cDNA or gDNA that made up the material.

In the study's own analysis: Reference gene primer amplification gave estimated nucleated cell counts. The method was immunoSEQ multiplex PCR; TCRdb's version includes in-frame clones alone and lacks a portion of them. V and J calls and clone size are those listed in that table; D and trimming were worked out from the DNA. The repertoire holds 70,000 to 95,000 clones, with around 80% as singletons. The specimen was peripheral blood. The receptor was derived from a woman between 40 and 50 years old with active or convalescent COVID-19. The chain recombines TRBV24-1 with TRBJ2-2, with D perhaps TRBD2 (7 bases). The CDR3 DNA reads as TGTGCCACCAGTGATCCTGGGGGGGGCCCGACCGGGGAGCTGTTTTTT. Residues: CATSDPGGGPTGELFF.